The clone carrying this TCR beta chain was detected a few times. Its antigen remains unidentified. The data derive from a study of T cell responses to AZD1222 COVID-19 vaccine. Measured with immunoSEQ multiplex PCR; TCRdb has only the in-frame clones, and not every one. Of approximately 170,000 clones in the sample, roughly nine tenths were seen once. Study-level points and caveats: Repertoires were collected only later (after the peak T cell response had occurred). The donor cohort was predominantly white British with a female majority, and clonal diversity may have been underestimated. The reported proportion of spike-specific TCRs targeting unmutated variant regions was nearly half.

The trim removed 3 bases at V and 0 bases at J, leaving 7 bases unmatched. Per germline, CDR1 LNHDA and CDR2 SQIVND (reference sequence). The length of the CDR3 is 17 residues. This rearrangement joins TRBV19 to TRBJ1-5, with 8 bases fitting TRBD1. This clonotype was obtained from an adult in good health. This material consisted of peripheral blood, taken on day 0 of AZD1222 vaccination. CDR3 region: CASSIRQGLSSNQPQHF. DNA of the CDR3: TGTGCCAGTAGTATTAGACAGGGGCTTAGTAGCAATCAGCCCCAGCATTTT.